This TCR beta chain came from a study of T-cell reconstitution after alpha-beta-depleted transplantation in children. Germline V CDR1 and CDR2: SGHRS, YFSETQ. Trimming took off 4 bases at V and 1 base at J, with 9 bases between the two ends. This CDR3 comprises 14 residues. General study points: Where alpha-beta T cells came from about two months after transplant was reportedly several hundred expanded graft clones. One year after transplant, T-cell counts and diversity came mostly from newly produced T cells.

In the case of this clonotype: Its target is unknown.

Preparation of the TCRbeta library was carried out with unique molecular identifiers. TCRdb processed the PCR reads anew with MiXCR; each CDR3 protein has one entry. The repertoire holds some 95,000 distinct CDR3 sequences, with about a quarter as singletons. The source material was PBMCs, sampled before TCRalphabeta/CD19-depleted stem cell transplant. This TCR derives from a boy younger than 10 with acute lymphoblastic leukemia, due to receive a stem cell transplant. The rearrangement uses TRBV5-1 and TRBJ1-3; no reliable D call. The CDR3 coding sequence is TGCGCCAGCAGCCCGACGGGGTCTGGAAACACCATATATTTT. Protein sequence: CASSPTGSGNTIYF.